This is a list of T cell receptor beta chains from one sample in a study of PD-1 blockade in classical Hodgkin lymphoma. TCRdb's table, derived via immunoSEQ multiplex PCR, lists solely in-frame clones and lacks some. The sample records about 84,000 clones, about nine tenths being singletons. The material was peripheral blood mononuclear cells (PBMCs), obtained at baseline. The receptors shown here come from a human donor with classical Hodgkin lymphoma. Each CDR3 is given with its conserved first and last residue. A D gene is named only where the DNA matches it firmly. The size field is filled for only some rows; it gives once, few, many or a size class.

J gene | V gene | D gene | clone size | CDR3 DNA | CDR3 protein
TRBJ2-4 | TRBV2 | . | . | TGTGCCAGCAGTGAGGTCGGACACAGTATAGCCAAAAACATTCAGTACTTC | CASSEVGHSIAKNIQYF
TRBJ2-7 | TRBV30 | TRBD1 | . | TGTGCCTGGGACAGGGGGACCCGTCTTTTAGGGCAGTACTTC | CAWDRGTRLLGQYF
TRBJ2-7 | TRBV4-3 | . | . | TGCGCCAGCAGCCAAGCCTGGGGGGCCTCCTACGAGCAGTACTTC | CASSQAWGASYEQYF
TRBJ2-1 | TRBV25-1 | TRBD2 | . | TGTGCCAGCAGTGAAATTGGGACTAGCGCCTACAATGAGCAGTTCTTC | CASSEIGTSAYNEQFF
TRBJ1-2 | TRBV29-1 | . | . | TGCAGCGTTGAATCTGGAACGAGGGCCTTC | CSVESGTRAF
TRBJ2-7 | TRBV19 | . | . | TGTGCCAGTAGTCAGGACAGCCGCACCTACGAGCAGTACTTC | CASSQDSRTYEQYF
TRBJ1-6 | TRBV6-6 | TRBD1 | . | TGTGCCAGCAGTTGGGGACAGGGGAATTCACCCCTCCACTTT | CASSWGQGNSPLHF
TRBJ2-4 | TRBV7-2 | TRBD2 | . | TGTGCCAGCAGCTCCGGGACTAGCGGGAGGGGGGCCAAAAACATTCAGTACTTC | CASSSGTSGRGAKNIQYF
TRBJ2-1 | TRBV5-1 | . | . | TGCGCCAGCAGCTTGGACTTCCCGAGGAATGAGCAGTTCTTC | CASSLDFPRNEQFF
TRBJ1-2 | TRBV5-5 | . | . | TGTGCCAGCAGCTTGTTATCCTTATTCTATGGCTACACCTTC | CASSLLSLFYGYTF
TRBJ2-7 | TRBV6-1 | . | once | TGTGCCAGCAGTGCTACTCGATCGCCCTACGAGCAGTACTTC | CASSATRSPYEQYF
TRBJ2-7 | TRBV27 | . | . | TGTGCCAGCAGTTTCGGAGACAGTACCTACGAGCAGTACTTC | CASSFGDSTYEQYF
TRBJ1-1 | TRBV5-5 | TRBD1 | . | TGTGCCAGCACCGAAAGGGGGCCTGAAGCTTTCTTT | CASTERGPEAFF
TRBJ1-5 | TRBV12-5 | . | . | TGTGCTAGTGGTTTGGTTTCTCAGCCCCAGCATTTT | CASGLVSQPQHF
TRBJ1-4 | TRBV5-8 | TRBD1 | . | TGTGCCAGCAGCTTGGAACCGACAGGGGTCCTCGGGGAAAAACTGTTTTTT | CASSLEPTGVLGEKLFF